This is a list of T cell receptor beta chains from one sample in a study of graft-versus-host responses after intestinal transplantation. Some clones are missing from TCRdb's copy, which holds only in-frame ones; the method was immunoSEQ multiplex PCR. The sample includes roughly 40,000 clones, 75% to 95% of them seen just once. The sequencing here drew on PBMCs, taken roughly 300 days after intestinal transplant. These receptors all come from a human patient who received an intestinal transplant, so some T cells may come from the graft donor. Both conserved end residues are part of each CDR3. A D gene is named only where the DNA matches it firmly. Not all rows give a size; the values are once, few, many and, for expanded clones, a class.

V	D	size	J	DNA	CDR3
TRBV2	TRBD2	few	TRBJ2-2	TGTGCCAGCAGTACGACGGGGGGGCCCGGGGAGCTGTTTTTT	CASSTTGGPGELFF
TRBV9	NA	NA	TRBJ2-3	TGTGCCAGCAGCTACGGGGGCGGAAGCACAGATACGCAGTATTTT	CASSYGGGSTDTQYF
TRBV4-1	NA	once	TRBJ2-1	TGCGCCAGCAGCCAAGCCGGGTACAATGAGCAGTTCTTC	CASSQAGYNEQFF
TRBV9	TRBD1	NA	TRBJ1-2	TGTGCCAGCAGCGCGCACATTCCGGGACAGGGACAGGGGGGCTACACCTTC	CASSAHIPGQGQGGYTF
TRBV10-3	NA	NA	TRBJ2-3	TGTGCCATCAGTGAGTTCCACTCGGGAGTAGCGAGGTTTACAGATACGCAGTATTTT	CAISEFHSGVARFTDTQYF
TRBV9	TRBD2	NA	TRBJ2-2	TGTGCCAGCAGCGTAGATCCCCCGGGACTAGTGGGCGGGGAGCTGTTTTTT	CASSVDPPGLVGGELFF
TRBV4-1	NA	NA	TRBJ1-2	TGCGCCAGCAGCCAAGGGGACTATGGCTACACCTTC	CASSQGDYGYTF
TRBV6-5	NA	once	TRBJ1-3	TGTGCCAGCAGTATCAGGGTTGAAGCAGGAAACACCATATATTTT	CASSIRVEAGNTIYF
TRBV9	NA	NA	TRBJ1-6	TGTGCCAGCAGCGTAGGTGCGGATCTAGGTGGACCCCTCCACTTT	CASSVGADLGGPLHF
TRBV15	NA	NA	TRBJ2-2	TGTGCCACCAGCTATAGCTTCGCCGGGGAGCTGTTTTTT	CATSYSFAGELFF
TRBV13	TRBD2	NA	TRBJ2-5	TGTGCCAGCAGCTTAAATAGGCTAGCGGGGGGAGAGACCCAGTACTTC	CASSLNRLAGGETQYF
TRBV5-6	NA	NA	TRBJ1-5	TGTGCCAGCAGCTTGGCGGGGGAAATAGGGCCCCAGCATTTT	CASSLAGEIGPQHF
TRBV25-1	TRBD1	NA	TRBJ2-7	TGTGCCAGCAGTCCCTTTCGGACAGGTACCTACGAGCAGTACTTC	CASSPFRTGTYEQYF
TRBV5-1	NA	NA	TRBJ2-2	TGCGCCAGCAGCTTGAAGACTTCGAACACCGGGGAGCTGTTTTTT	CASSLKTSNTGELFF
TRBV6-1	TRBD1	once	TRBJ2-7	TGTGCCAGCAGAAGACAGGGGAACGAGCAGTACTTC	CASRRQGNEQYF
TRBV28	TRBD2	NA	TRBJ2-3	TGTGCCAGCAGTAGGGTTAGCGGGGTAGACGTGGATACGCAGTATTTT	CASSRVSGVDVDTQYF
TRBV19	TRBD1	NA	TRBJ2-2	TGTGCCAGTAGTTGGGGACAGGTGAACACCGGGGAGCTGTTTTTT	CASSWGQVNTGELFF
TRBV6-5	NA	NA	TRBJ1-1	TGTGCCAGCAGTGACAGGATGAACACTGAAGCTTTCTTT	CASSDRMNTEAFF
TRBV6-1	NA	NA	TRBJ1-1	TGTGCCAGCAGTGTTGGGGGAACTGAAGCTTTCTTT	CASSVGGTEAFF
TRBV9	NA	NA	TRBJ2-7	TGTGCCAGCAGTCCTCAAACTAGCTACGAGCAGTACTTC	CASSPQTSYEQYF
TRBV19	NA	NA	TRBJ1-5	TGTGCCAGTAGTGTAGTTCAAGATAGCAATCAGCCCCAGCATTTT	CASSVVQDSNQPQHF
TRBV7-9	NA	NA	TRBJ2-7	TGTGCCAGCAGCTTGGGACCGTCCTACGAGCAGTACTTC	CASSLGPSYEQYF
TRBV6-1	NA	few	TRBJ2-7	TGTGCCAGCAGTCCAGGGACTTATCAAAGCCACGAGCAGTACTTC	CASSPGTYQSHEQYF
TRBV7-3	TRBD1	NA	TRBJ1-1	TGTGCCAGCAGCCCAACGGGACAGTACGAGAGCGCTGAAGCTTTCTTT	CASSPTGQYESAEAFF
TRBV4-1	NA	NA	TRBJ2-7	TGCGCCAGCAGCCAAGGTGCGGCGACTAGTTCCTACGAGCAGTACTTC	CASSQGAATSSYEQYF
TRBV27	NA	NA	TRBJ2-7	TGTGCCAGCAGTTTCTTAATTAACGGAGCCTACGAGCAGTACTTC	CASSFLINGAYEQYF
TRBV6-5	NA	NA	TRBJ2-7	TGTGCCAGCAGATCCGGGACGGATGACTACGAGCAGTACTTC	CASRSGTDDYEQYF
TRBV15	NA	NA	TRBJ2-2	TGTGCCACCAGCCGGGGAGAGAACACCGGGGAGCTGTTTTTT	CATSRGENTGELFF
TRBV28	NA	NA	TRBJ2-1	TGTGCCAGCACCGGGGGCCTGGGCAATGAGCAGTTCTTC	CASTGGLGNEQFF
TRBV4-1	NA	NA	TRBJ2-1	TGCGCCAGCAGCCAAGGGGGGTCCTCTAGCTCCTACAATGAGCAGTTCTTC	CASSQGGSSSSYNEQFF
TRBV6-5	TRBD1	once	TRBJ2-1	TGTGCCAGCAGCCGACAGGGTTTGAATGAGCAGTTCTTC	CASSRQGLNEQFF
TRBV7-9	TRBD2	NA	TRBJ2-1	TGTGCCAGCAGCTCTACCGGGACTAGCGGGAACAATGAGCAGTTCTTC	CASSSTGTSGNNEQFF
TRBV10-3	TRBD2	NA	TRBJ2-3	TGTGCCATCAGTGACCTTAGCGGGAGGGCCGGGACAGATACGCAGTATTTT	CAISDLSGRAGTDTQYF
TRBV11-2	NA	NA	TRBJ1-3	TGTGCCAGCAGCTTGTCCAGGGGAACTGGAAACACCATATATTTT	CASSLSRGTGNTIYF
TRBV11-2	TRBD1	NA	TRBJ1-1	TGTGCCAGCCACTCCGGGACAGGGGGTGAGAACACTGAAGCTTTCTTT	CASHSGTGGENTEAFF
TRBV29-1	NA	NA	TRBJ1-6	TGCAGCGTTGCCACGGGGAGCTCCTATAATTCACCCCTCCACTTT	CSVATGSSYNSPLHF
TRBV18	NA	NA	TRBJ2-7	TGTGCCAGCTCACCGGGACCCAGCTACGAGCAGTACTTC	CASSPGPSYEQYF
TRBV2	NA	once	TRBJ2-1	TGTGCCAGCAAAACCTCGGGGGCCTTCTACAATGAGCAGTTCTTC	CASKTSGAFYNEQFF
TRBV6-4	NA	few	TRBJ2-2	TGTGCCAGCAGTGATAGACAGAATACCGGGGAGCTGTTTTTT	CASSDRQNTGELFF
TRBV2	NA	NA	TRBJ2-5	TGTGCCAGCAGCGGAGAGACCCAGTACTTC	CASSGETQYF
TRBV19	NA	once	TRBJ2-5	TGTGCCAGTAGTATAGGGCCAGGCCGGACCCAGTACTTC	CASSIGPGRTQYF
TRBV11-2	TRBD2	NA	TRBJ2-7	TGTGCCAGCAGCTTCGCCCCTAGCGGGTCTAGCTCCTACGAGCAGTACTTC	CASSFAPSGSSSYEQYF
TRBV11-2	NA	NA	TRBJ1-1	TGTGCCAGCAGCTTTCGCAGGGGTACTGAAGCTTTCTTT	CASSFRRGTEAFF
TRBV6-4	TRBD2	NA	TRBJ2-7	TGTGCCAGCATAGGGAGGACTAGCCCCCACGAGCAGTACTTC	CASIGRTSPHEQYF
TRBV18	TRBD2	NA	TRBJ2-3	TGTGCCAGCTCACCCCTAGCGGCAAGAGAGACAGATACGCAGTATTTT	CASSPLAARETDTQYF
TRBV5-1	NA	NA	TRBJ2-5	TGCGCCAGCAGCTGGCAGGGAGGAGGAGAGACCCAGTACTTC	CASSWQGGGETQYF
TRBV4-1	NA	NA	TRBJ1-1	TGCGCCAGCAGTCCCAGGGGAGCTCGGGTAAATAAGACTGAAGCTTTCTTT	CASSPRGARVNKTEAFF
TRBV11-2	TRBD1	NA	TRBJ2-7	TGTGCCAGCAGCTCCCAAGACAGGGTATTGGACGAGCAGTACTTC	CASSSQDRVLDEQYF
TRBV5-6	NA	NA	TRBJ2-7	TGTGCCAGCAGCTTGCAGGGTCTCTACGAGCAGTACTTC	CASSLQGLYEQYF